This is a list of T cell receptor beta chains from one sample in a study of blood T cell repertoires in COVID-19. The method was immunoSEQ multiplex PCR; TCRdb's version includes in-frame clones alone and lacks a portion of them. The sample holds about 100,000 clones, approximately 86% seen once. Sample: peripheral blood. These receptor sequences come from a human donor in a cohort sampled during active COVID-19. Each CDR3 is given with its conserved first and last residue. The D gene is left open where the match is weak. Not every row has a clone size; where given, it reads once, few, many or a size class.

v_call	j_call	clone_size	d_call	cdr3_nt	cdr3_aa
TRBV4-2	TRBJ1-2	once	TRBD1	TGTGCCAGCAGCCAAGGACAGGGAGAAGGCTACACCTTC	CASSQGQGEGYTF
TRBV7-3	TRBJ2-2	NA	TRBD2	TGTGCCAGCAGCTCTAGCGGAAACACCGGGGAGCTGTTTTTT	CASSSSGNTGELFF
TRBV18	TRBJ1-1	few	NA	TGTGCCACCCAAAAGGAGTTGAGCACTGAAGCTTTCTTT	CATQKELSTEAFF
TRBV7-2	TRBJ1-2	NA	TRBD1	TGTGCCAGCAGTTTAACAGGGGGCCCTACGTACTATGGCTACACCTTC	CASSLTGGPTYYGYTF
TRBV10-3	TRBJ2-1	NA	NA	TGTGCCATCAGTGACGGGACACCCTACAATGAGCAGTTCTTC	CAISDGTPYNEQFF
TRBV30	TRBJ2-6	once	NA	TGTGCCTGGAGCCCAGGGGTCTCTGGGGCCAACGTCCTGACTTTC	CAWSPGVSGANVLTF
TRBV19	TRBJ1-6	NA	NA	TGTGCCAGTAGTATAGATCCGGCGGGGAGCTCCTATAATTCACCCCTCCACTTT	CASSIDPAGSSYNSPLHF
TRBV21-1	TRBJ2-1	NA	NA	TGTGCCAGCAGCAAAGGCGGGGGCGGTCGGAATGAGCAGTTCTTC	CASSKGGGGRNEQFF
TRBV4-1	TRBJ2-3	few	NA	TGCGCCAGCCGTCAATTCACAGGGTCGGATTATACGCAGTATTTT	CASRQFTGSDYTQYF
TRBV5-1	TRBJ2-2	NA	TRBD2	TGCGCCAGCAGCCCATCGACTAGCCCGAACACCGGGGAGCTGTTTTTT	CASSPSTSPNTGELFF
TRBV28	TRBJ1-6	NA	NA	TGTGCCAGCAGTTCGGCAGGGGAAAATTCACCCCTCCACTTT	CASSSAGENSPLHF
TRBV7-6	TRBJ2-7	NA	TRBD1	TGTGCCAGCAGCCAAAGACAGGGTCCCTACGAGCAGTACTTC	CASSQRQGPYEQYF
TRBV28	TRBJ1-5	NA	NA	TGTGCCAGCAGTTTACCCGACAGAAATCAGCCCCAGCATTTT	CASSLPDRNQPQHF
TRBV10-1	TRBJ2-2	NA	TRBD1	TGCGCCAGCAGAGGACAGGGGGTCTCCGGGGAGCTGTTTTTT	CASRGQGVSGELFF
TRBV5-1	TRBJ2-5	NA	NA	TGCGCCAGCAGACGGTCTACGGGGGAGACCCAGTACTTC	CASRRSTGETQYF
TRBV7-2	TRBJ2-1	NA	NA	TGTGCCAGCAGCCCGCCGAGGGCTGTGAATGAGCAGTTCTTC	CASSPPRAVNEQFF
TRBV29-1	TRBJ2-5	once	TRBD1	TGCAGCGTTGAGGCAGGGGGCGCAGAGACCCAGTACTTC	CSVEAGGAETQYF
TRBV6-1	TRBJ2-6	NA	NA	TGTGCCAGCAGTGAAGTTAGCTCTGGGGCCAACGTCCTGACTTTC	CASSEVSSGANVLTF
TRBV19	TRBJ2-7	NA	NA	TGTGCCAGTACCTCCGGGGTGGAGCAGTACTTC	CASTSGVEQYF
TRBV30	TRBJ1-3	few	NA	TGTGCCTGGAGTGTTAGAAGGACTGCGGGAAACACCATATATTTT	CAWSVRRTAGNTIYF
TRBV7-8	TRBJ1-2	NA	TRBD1	TGTGCCAGCAGCCCCGGGACAGGGGGCTTCTATGGCTACACCTTC	CASSPGTGGFYGYTF